Detailed here is one TCR beta chain. Germline assignment: CDR1 MDHEN and CDR2 SYDVKM. Trimming stripped 2 bases from V and 5 bases from J, with 12 bases between. The CDR3 runs to 14 residues. Produced via immunoSEQ multiplex PCR; TCRdb's table is partial and in-frame only. The table has some 60,000 clones, over 85% seen once; the top ten hold roughly 0.35%. The sample belongs to a study of T cell changes during pregnancy in multiple sclerosis. The sequenced sample was CD4+ T cells from peripheral blood mononuclear cells, obtained before pregnancy. The receptor was isolated from a female donor with multiple sclerosis, enrolled in a pregnancy study. The V and J genes are TRBV28 and TRBJ1-1, with a weak D call TRBD1 (6 bases). The CDR3 coding sequence is TGTGCCAGCAGTTTACTCCAGGGGCTAACTGAAGCTTTCTTT. As protein: CASSLLQGLTEAFF.